What follows is one T cell receptor delta chain and its context. Its recognized antigen is unknown. The protein given by TCRdb reflects a much larger clone and differs at residue 12 from this DNA's translation, likely from a read error; the protein shown is the DNA's translation. The data were obtained in a study of γδ T cells in repeated Plasmodium falciparum infection (dated by TCRdb to about 2021). With respect to the entire study: The natural-infection arm enrolled Malian children exposed to intense seasonal malaria transmission, compared against age and gender matched Australian children. Samples from controlled-infection subjects were taken at baseline, just before selected infections, and 21 days after each infection. Malian gammadelta TCR repertoires were analysed cross-sectionally during no-transmission periods and longitudinally across acute febrile malaria episodes. Using both natural infection in Mali and controlled human malaria infection, the study looked at the way repeated Plasmodium falciparum infection shapes the human gammadelta T cell repertoire. Four or five malaria-naive U.S. adults underwent four controlled human malaria infections by bites from P. falciparum NF54-infected Anopheles stephensi mosquitoes over approximately 640 days.

The library was produced with multiplex PCR. Data came from an Illumina MiSeq. Both TCR gamma (TRG) and TCR delta (TRD) chains were sequenced from each sorted gammadelta T cell sample. As for the original processing: The repertoire analyses drew on clonotype tree plots, the accumulated frequency of the top 20 clonotypes, and diversity index (DI) and D75 metrics. TCRdb recomputed clones from the public reads with CATT; identical DNA rows were then combined. TCRdb, not the original authors, processed these V and J calls. This sample comprises around 50,000 delta-chain clones, about 1.9% of them detected only once. The ten top clones hold about 23% of the sample. Sequences TVYSNPD (CDR1) and GDNSRS (CDR2) are obtained from the germline V gene (reference sequence). Inclusive of the bounding cysteine and phenylalanine, the CDR3 is 20 residues long. The CDR3 DNA has 60 bases and is translated from base 1. V is cut by 0 bases and J by 0 bases, and the space between the germline ends is 29 bases.

For bulk TCR repertoire analysis, Vgamma9/Vdelta2+ and Vdelta2-negative gammadelta T cell populations were flow-sorted out of peripheral blood mononuclear cells. Results and caveats for the whole study, not just this receptor: Compared with Australian children, Malian children appeared to have Vdelta2-negative gammadelta TCR repertoires that were more clonally expanded, less diverse and less shared. A highly stable polyclonal repertoire over time and infection, with many inter-individual overlapping TCRgamma sequences, was shown by Vgamma9/Vdelta2+ TCR repertoires. Repeated controlled infections appeared to drive waves of new clonotype selection in Vdelta2-negative, largely Vdelta1+, gammadelta TCR repertoires. The Malian cohort came from a small rural village of predominantly one ethnic group, limiting generalizability. Analysis of inter-individual variability in gammadelta T cell responses was limited by the small size of the controlled-infection cohort.

The sequence is built from TRDV3 and TRDJ1; the D gene is perhaps TRDD2, from 9 matching bases. The J gene comes from matching the DNA to germline here; TCRdb lacks it. This TCR was recovered from a pool of human donors (malaria-infected and uninfected, not separated). The sequenced sample was gamma-delta T cells from blood. CDR3 reads: CAFRILPTRGYRGYTDKLIF. The nucleotide sequence is TGTGCCTTTAGAATCCTTCCTACGAGGGGATACAGGGGGTACACCGATAAACTCATCTTT.